Described below is a single T cell receptor beta chain sequence and its context. The sample is drawn from a study of blood T cell repertoires in COVID-19. The CDR3 is 15 residues long. This table comes from immunoSEQ multiplex PCR, and its TCRdb copy is limited to in-frame clones, with some not included. The sample has approximately 260,000 clones, around 90% seen once. The chain couples TRBV21-1 to TRBJ1-5; TRBD1, the table's D call, lacks a check against the DNA. TRBV21-1 is described as a pseudogene. The sequenced material came from peripheral blood. The receptor was derived from a man aged 45-60 years with acute or convalescent COVID-19. As DNA, the CDR3 is TGTGCCAGCATCTACAGGGCGCTGTCGAATCAGCCCCAGCATTTT. Encoded protein: CASIYRALSNQPQHF.